The 15 T cell receptor beta chains given below trace back to one sample, sequenced in a study of T cell repertoires in cytomegalovirus infection. No antigens are known for them. TCRdb passed the reads through MiXCR, listing each CDR3 protein once. The data contain about 20,000 distinct CDR3 sequences, 35% to 45% of them seen just once; the ten biggest clones take up approximately 96%. The sample consisted of CD8+ T cells from cultured PBMCs, taken from culture after CMV antigen stimulation. Every receptor here comes from a human donor in good health (CMV status not recorded). Some clones in this sample may be carry-over from other donors' samples.

This clonotype was found once. V and J are TRBV25-1 and TRBJ2-3; D gene uncertain. The V end lost 3 bases, the J end lost 5 bases, and 12 bases lay between the germline ends. The CDR3 is 14 residues long. Germline V CDR1 and CDR2: MGHDK, SYGVNS. CDR3 in DNA: TGTGCCAGCAGTGAGCTAGACTTGGTAGATACGCAGTATTTT. It encodes CASSELDLVDTQYF.

The genes are TRBV7-9 and TRBJ1-4, with 10 positions matching TRBD1. From germline, CDR1 is SEHNR and CDR2 FQNEAQ (reference sequence). With V trimmed by 2 bases and J by 8 bases, 5 bases remained unmatched. The CDR3 has 15 amino acids. CDR3 residues: CASSLLGTGEEKLFF. The CDR3 DNA sequence: TGTGCCAGCAGCTTATTGGGGACAGGGGAAGAAAAACTGTTTTTT.

This clonotype came up a few times. The rearrangement joins TRBV27 to TRBJ1-2, with TRBD1 identical over 9 bases. The CDR3 has 14 residues. The germline V gene encodes CDR1 MNHEY and CDR2 SMNVEV (reference sequence). With V trimmed by 6 bases and J by 4 bases, 6 bases remained unmatched. The CDR3 bases are TGTGCCAGCAGACCGACAGGGGGTGTCTATGGCTACACCTTC. As protein: CASRPTGGVYGYTF.

V usage is TRBV5-6 and J usage is TRBJ1-2, with D tentatively TRBD1 (5 bases). Trimming shortened V by 3 bases and J by 3 bases, and 6 bases separated the two germline ends. Germline V CDR1 and CDR2: SGHDT, YYEEEE. This CDR3 spans 12 amino acids. The CDR3 DNA reads as TGTGCCAGCAGCTCGGGGGACTATGGCTACACCTTC. The encoded protein is CASSSGDYGYTF.

This clonotype was observed a handful of times. This chain uses TRBV4-2 with TRBJ2-2; D not certain. Germline CDR1 and CDR2: LGHNA and YNFKEQ. This CDR3 contains 12 residues. With 3 bases removed from V and 10 bases from J, the gap between germline ends came to 9 bases. The CDR3 reads CASSQLGEELFF. In DNA form, the CDR3 reads TGTGCCAGCAGCCAGTTGGGTGAGGAGCTGTTTTTT.

This clonotype was recorded a few times. This CDR3 is CASTLGRRDSPLHF. In DNA, the CDR3 is TGTGCCAGCACCCTGGGACGACGTGATTCACCCCTCCACTTT. J is TRBJ1-6 and V is TRBV12-3 or TRBV12-4, with D perhaps matching TRBD1 (5 bases). Trimming removed 7 bases from V and 8 bases from J, with 15 bases in between. This CDR3 has 14 amino acids.

The chain combines TRBV7-6 with TRBJ1-2; the match to TRBD1 covers 10 bases. Germline values: CDR1 SGHVS, CDR2 FNYEAQ. The CDR3 length is 13 residues. With 5 bases clipped from V and 5 bases from J, the junction kept 2 bases outside the gene matches. The CDR3 DNA reads TGTGCCAGCAGCCGGGGACAGGGGTATGGCTACACCTTC. It specifies CASSRGQGYGYTF.

This clonotype was counted at least ten times. In DNA, the CDR3 is TGTGCCAGCAGTACCTCCGGGAGTGGAAACACCATATATTTT. The encoded protein is CASSTSGSGNTIYF. J is TRBJ1-3 and V is TRBV6-6; no clear D gene. V dropped 5 bases and J dropped 3 bases, with 11 bases sitting between them. Germline CDR1 is MNHNY and CDR2 is SVGAGI (reference sequence). The CDR3 is 14 amino acids.

The chain couples TRBV7-9 to TRBJ1-4, with D hard to call. The V end was cut by 1 base, the J end by 0 bases, with 9 bases between. Germline V CDR1 and CDR2: SEHNR, FQNEAQ (reference sequence). The CDR3 is 16 residues long. The CDR3 DNA reads TGTGCCAGCAGCTTAGGGGCACCGACAACTAATGAAAAACTGTTTTTT. Its protein product is CASSLGAPTTNEKLFF.

This rearrangement joins TRBV12-3 or TRBV12-4 to TRBJ1-1, with TRBD1 matching 7 bases. This CDR3 spans 13 amino acids. J was trimmed by 3 bases and V by 4 bases; bases with no gene match: 2. The CDR3 protein is CASSWGTDTEAFF. Here the CDR3 DNA reads TGTGCCAGCAGTTGGGGGACAGACACTGAAGCTTTCTTT.

A remark on this clonotype: One end of the junction varies from germline; a read error may be responsible. The J gene is TRBJ2-1, the V gene TRBV7-2; D possibly corresponds to TRBD2 (5 bases). Germline-derived CDR1 and CDR2 are SGHTA and FQGNSA. The CDR3 length is 12 residues. Written as DNA, the CDR3 is TGCGCCAGCAGCAACCGGGGCAATGAGCAGTTCTTC. It translates to CASSNRGNEQFF. Full variable domain (missing parts from reference TRBV7-2 and TRBJ2-1): GAGVSQSPSNKVTEKGKDVELRCDPISGHTALYWYRQSLGQGLEFLIYFQGNSAPDKSGLPSDRFSAERTGGSVSTLTIQRTQQEDSAVYLCASSNRGNEQFFGPGTRLTVL.

The count of this clonotype is one. This sequence joins TRBV2 and TRBJ2-3, with D unresolved. This CDR3 has 14 residues. V was shortened by 1 base and J by 1 base, with 6 bases between the two germline ends. Looked up from germline, CDR1 is SNHLY and CDR2 is FYNNEI. For the CDR3, the DNA is TGTGCCAGCAGTGAAGGGATGGGCACAGATACGCAGTATTTT. It translates to CASSEGMGTDTQYF.

This clonotype was recorded once. The V call is TRBV9, the J call TRBJ1-3, with 10 bases identical to TRBD1. CDR3 length: 16 residues. Looked up from germline, CDR1 is SGDLS and CDR2 is YYNGEE. V lost 3 bases and J lost 2; bases outside the gene matches: 5. The CDR3 spells CASSAATGGTGNTIYF. CDR3 in DNA: TGTGCCAGCAGCGCAGCGACAGGGGGCACTGGAAACACCATATATTTT.

The CDR3: CASTRDSTDYEQYF. Here the CDR3 DNA reads TGTGCCAGCACCAGGGACAGCACCGACTACGAGCAGTACTTC. The V and J genes are TRBV5-6 and TRBJ2-7; 7 bases match TRBD1. This CDR3 comprises 14 residues. V gave up 6 bases and J gave up 3 bases; unmatched junction bases: 9. CDR1 SGHDT and CDR2 YYEEEE come from the germline V gene.

This clonotype was seen at least ten times. The chain links TRBV7-6 to TRBJ2-1; 8 bases line up with TRBD1. After removal of 2 bases from V and 8 bases from J, the junction contained 11 bases not matched to a gene. Germline V CDR1 and CDR2: SGHVS, FNYEAQ. The CDR3 runs to 16 residues. The CDR3 DNA reads TGTGCCAGCAGCTTATCCGGACAGGGTCTTCTGGATGAGCAGTTCTTC. Amino acid sequence: CASSLSGQGLLDEQFF.